The 6 T cell receptor beta chains listed next were all sequenced from one sample in a study of T cell responses to AZD1222 COVID-19 vaccine. The assay was immunoSEQ multiplex PCR, and TCRdb's table has in-frame clones only and misses some. Here the sample spans fewer than 110,000 clones, 92% being singletons. Specimen: peripheral blood, collected 28 days after the second AZD1222 dose. These TCRs come from an adult who received the AZD1222 COVID-19 vaccine.

The rearrangement uses TRBV10-3 and TRBJ1-6; no clear D. Per germline, CDR1 ENHRY and CDR2 SYGVKD. The CDR3 runs to 13 residues. The V end was cut by 4 bases, the J end by 8 bases, with 9 bases between. The CDR3 DNA sequence: TGTGCCATCAGTGTAGCGGACGATTCACCCCTCCACTTT. Translating it yields CAISVADDSPLHF.

The V gene is TRBV5-3, the J gene TRBJ2-2; D ambiguous. TRBV5-3 is assigned to the ORF class and has an uncertain function. This CDR3 comprises 11 residues. V lost 4 bases and J lost 4, with 2 bases in between. CDR3 residues: CARSRTGELFF. CDR3 DNA sequence: TGTGCCAGAAGCCGCACCGGGGAGCTGTTTTTT.

V and J are TRBV9 and TRBJ2-2; a possible D gene is TRBD2 (6 bases). V lost 0 bases, J lost 7 bases, and 13 bases lay in between. Germline CDR1 is SGDLS and CDR2 is YYNGEE. This CDR3 comprises 15 residues. The CDR3 region is CASSVDGDWVGELFF. The DNA of the CDR3 is TGTGCCAGCAGCGTAGATGGGGACTGGGTCGGGGAGCTGTTTTTT.

This chain connects TRBV9 to TRBJ1-6, with D unclear. This CDR3 has 15 residues. Germline V gene sequence: CDR1 SGDLS, CDR2 YYNGEE. Trimming left V 4 bases short and J 7 bases short, with 15 bases between. In DNA form, the CDR3 reads TGTGCCAGCAGCTTCACAGAACCCCCCAATTCACCCCTCCACTTT. It yields the protein CASSFTEPPNSPLHF.

The chain's CDR3 is CASSHRDPSEAFF. The CDR3 DNA sequence: TGTGCCAGCAGCCACCGGGACCCTAGTGAAGCTTTCTTT. The chain employs TRBV7-8 and TRBJ1-1, with a possible D match to TRBD1 (5 bases). Per germline, CDR1 SGHVS and CDR2 FQNEAQ. V gave up 5 bases and J gave up 7 bases, with 14 bases separating them. The CDR3 length is 13 residues.

The CDR3 DNA is TGCGCCAGCAGTCACGACAGAAATAATTCACCCCTCCACTTT. Amino acids: CASSHDRNNSPLHF. This chain links TRBV4-1 with TRBJ1-6; possible D gene TRBD1, 5 bases. CDR1 and CDR2 from the germline V gene are MGHRA and YSYEKL. The CDR3 runs to 14 residues. V lost 6 bases and J lost 5, with 11 bases in between.